This T cell receptor beta chain was identified in a study of T-cell reconstitution after alpha-beta-depleted transplantation in children (dated by TCRdb to between 2015 and 2016). Regarding the complete study: The study quantitatively tracked T-cell immune reconstitution after TCRalphabeta/CD19-depleted allogeneic hematopoietic cell transplantation in children using TCR repertoire profiling.

The library was built by means of PCR. The instrument was an Illumina HiSeq 2500. TCR libraries were prepared with molecular barcoding, using unique molecular identifiers to normalize TCRbeta repertoire quantification. TCRdb redid the processing of the public reads, applying fastp at Q25 and MiXCR, and retained in-frame beta chains. Every distinct CDR3 protein forms one entry, paired with its most common genes and DNA. The sample table shows around 250,000 distinct CDR3 sequences, and more than 9% are seen once. The top ten constitute 10% of the sample. This clonotype was counted many times. Which antigen it targets is not known. There are no base qualities to consult, and no much larger clone falls within one base. The germline V and J ends show losses of 10 bases and 6 bases respectively, and no gene match explains 10 bases of the junction. Measured from the cysteine to the phenylalanine, the CDR3 is 14 residues long. Only the CDR3 DNA is retained, 42 bases long and in frame from the first base. The germline V gene provides CDR1 ENHRY and CDR2 SYGVKD.

Here the sequenced sample was PBMCs from the stem cell graft donor, taken from the stem cell graft. This receptor was obtained from a human donor who donated a stem cell graft to a child with SCID. Rearrangement joined TRBV10-3 to TRBJ2-1; the junction holds 9 bases that match TRBD2. DNA sequence: TGTGCCACCGGAGCGGGACTAGCCCCCAATGAGCAGTTCTTC. Translated, it gives CATGAGLAPNEQFF.